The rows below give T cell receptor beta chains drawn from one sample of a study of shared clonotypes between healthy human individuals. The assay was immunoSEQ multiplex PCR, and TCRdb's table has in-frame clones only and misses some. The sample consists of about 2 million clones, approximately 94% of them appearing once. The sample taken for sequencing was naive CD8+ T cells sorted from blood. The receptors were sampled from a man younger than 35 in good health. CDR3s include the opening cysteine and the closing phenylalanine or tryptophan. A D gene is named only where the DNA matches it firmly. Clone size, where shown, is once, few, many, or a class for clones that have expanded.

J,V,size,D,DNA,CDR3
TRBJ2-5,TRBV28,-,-,TGTGCCAGCAGTTTCCTGTCTGGGCGGGACCAAGAGACCCAGTACTTC,CASSFLSGRDQETQYF
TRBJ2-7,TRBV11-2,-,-,TGTGCCAGCAGCTTATTCCCGGGACACGAGCAGTACTTC,CASSLFPGHEQYF
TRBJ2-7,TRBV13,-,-,TGTGCCAGCAGCTTATTTAGTCGCTCCCCGTACGAGCAGTACTTC,CASSLFSRSPYEQYF
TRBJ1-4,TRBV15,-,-,TGTGCCACCAGCTCCCTTATGGGAGCAACTAATGAAAAACTGTTTTTT,CATSSLMGATNEKLFF
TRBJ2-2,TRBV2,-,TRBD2,TGTGCCAGCAGCCCGGGACTAGGGACTGTCCGGGAGCTGTTTTTT,CASSPGLGTVRELFF
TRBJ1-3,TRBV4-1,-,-,TGCGCCAGCAGCGACTCCTACCACTCTGGAAACACCATATATTTT,CASSDSYHSGNTIYF
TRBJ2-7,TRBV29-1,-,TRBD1,TGCAGCGTTGAAGATCGAGCAGGGGGGCAGTACTTC,CSVEDRAGGQYF
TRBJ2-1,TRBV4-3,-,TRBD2,TGCGCCAGCAGCCATGGACTAGCTAACGCCTACAATGAGCAGTTCTTC,CASSHGLANAYNEQFF
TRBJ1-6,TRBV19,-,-,TGTGCCAGTAGTATGAGGGACTATAATTCACCCCTCCACTTT,CASSMRDYNSPLHF
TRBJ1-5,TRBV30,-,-,TGTGCCTGGGGAGCAGAGGATAGCAATCAGCCCCAGCATTTT,CAWGAEDSNQPQHF
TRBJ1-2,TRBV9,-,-,TGTGCCAGCAGCGAAAGCGGGGCTAATGGCTACACCTTC,CASSESGANGYTF
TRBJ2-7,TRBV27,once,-,TGTGCCAGCGCCTGGGCAGAGGCCCTCTACGAGCAGTACTTC,CASAWAEALYEQYF
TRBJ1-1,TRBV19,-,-,TGTGCCAGTAGTACGGCAGGCAGCACTGAAGCTTTCTTT,CASSTAGSTEAFF
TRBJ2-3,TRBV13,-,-,TGTGCCAGCAGCTCCCTGAGGAACGGGCTGGGTACAGATACGCAGTATTTT,CASSSLRNGLGTDTQYF
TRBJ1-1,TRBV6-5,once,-,TGTGCCAGCAGCCCCGGACGGAACACTGAAGCTTTCTTT,CASSPGRNTEAFF
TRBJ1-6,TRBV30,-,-,TGTGCCTGGAGTGTCATGGAAACACCCCTCCACTTT,CAWSVMETPLHF
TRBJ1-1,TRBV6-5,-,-,TGTGCCAGCAGCTTAAGTGGCTTGAACACTGAAGCTTTCTTT,CASSLSGLNTEAFF
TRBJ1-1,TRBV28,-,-,TGTGCCAGCAGAAGGTGGCCTGGTCAGGGGACCCCGGCGAACACTGAAGCTTTCTTT,CASRRWPGQGTPANTEAFF
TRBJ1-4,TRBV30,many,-,TGTGCCGGGTCCGGGACGGGTGAAAAACTGTTTTTT,CAGSGTGEKLFF
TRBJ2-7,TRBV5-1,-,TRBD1,TGCGCCAGCAGCCCCGTAACAGGGGGCGCGTACGAGCAGTACTTC,CASSPVTGGAYEQYF
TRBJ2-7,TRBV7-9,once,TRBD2,TGTGCCAGCAGCGACGTCCTAGCGGGGGGGCCCCGGGAGCAGTACTTC,CASSDVLAGGPREQYF
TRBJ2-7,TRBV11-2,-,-,TGTGCCAGCAGCTTAGAAGTCGGGGACCTTTCCTACGAGCAGTACTTC,CASSLEVGDLSYEQYF
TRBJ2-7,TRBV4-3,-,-,TGCGCCAGCAGCCAAGAGGAGGGGGCAATCTACGAGCAGTACTTC,CASSQEEGAIYEQYF